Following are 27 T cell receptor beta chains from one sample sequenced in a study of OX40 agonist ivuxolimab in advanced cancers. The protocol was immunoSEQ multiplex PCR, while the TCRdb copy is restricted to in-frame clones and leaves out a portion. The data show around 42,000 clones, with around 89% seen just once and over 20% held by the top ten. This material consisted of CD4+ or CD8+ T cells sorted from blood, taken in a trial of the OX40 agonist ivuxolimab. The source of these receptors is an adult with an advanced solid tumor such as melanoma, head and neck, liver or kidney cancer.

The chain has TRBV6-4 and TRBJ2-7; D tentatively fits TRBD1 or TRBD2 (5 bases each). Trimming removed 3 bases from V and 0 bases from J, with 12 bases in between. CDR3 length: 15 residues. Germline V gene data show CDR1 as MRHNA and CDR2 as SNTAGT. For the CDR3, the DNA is TGTGCCAGCAGTGAACCGGGACCCAGCTCCTACGAGCAGTACTTC. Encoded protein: CASSEPGPSSYEQYF.

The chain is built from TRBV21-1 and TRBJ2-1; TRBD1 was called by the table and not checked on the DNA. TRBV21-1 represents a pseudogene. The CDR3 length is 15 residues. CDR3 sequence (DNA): TGTGCCAGCAGCAAGGGACAACGGGCGGGCAATGAGCAGTTCTTC. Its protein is CASSKGQRAGNEQFF.

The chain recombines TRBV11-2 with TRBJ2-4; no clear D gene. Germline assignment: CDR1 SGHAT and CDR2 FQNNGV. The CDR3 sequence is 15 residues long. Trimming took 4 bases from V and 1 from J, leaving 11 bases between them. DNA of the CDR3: TGTGCCAGCAGCTCAGTGTTCGACGCCAAAAACATTCAGTACTTC. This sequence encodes CASSSVFDAKNIQYF.

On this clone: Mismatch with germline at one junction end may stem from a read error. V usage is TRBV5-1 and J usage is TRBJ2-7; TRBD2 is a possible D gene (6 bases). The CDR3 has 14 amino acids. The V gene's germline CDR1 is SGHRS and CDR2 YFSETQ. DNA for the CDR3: TGTGCCAGCAGCTCGCGGGGAAGGGAAAACGAGCAGTACTTC. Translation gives CASSSRGRENEQYF.

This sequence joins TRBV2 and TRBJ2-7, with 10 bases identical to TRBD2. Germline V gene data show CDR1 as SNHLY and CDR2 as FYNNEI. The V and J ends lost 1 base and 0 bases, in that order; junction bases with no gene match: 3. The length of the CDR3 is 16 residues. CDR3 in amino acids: CASSEVGLAASYEQYF. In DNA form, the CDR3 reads TGTGCCAGCAGTGAAGTAGGACTAGCGGCCTCCTACGAGCAGTACTTC.

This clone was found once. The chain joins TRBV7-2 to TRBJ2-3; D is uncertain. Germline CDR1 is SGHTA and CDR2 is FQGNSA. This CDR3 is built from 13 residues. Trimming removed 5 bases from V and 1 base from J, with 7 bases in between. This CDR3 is CASSPSGTDTQYF. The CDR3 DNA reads TGTGCCAGCAGCCCTTCGGGCACAGATACGCAGTATTTT.

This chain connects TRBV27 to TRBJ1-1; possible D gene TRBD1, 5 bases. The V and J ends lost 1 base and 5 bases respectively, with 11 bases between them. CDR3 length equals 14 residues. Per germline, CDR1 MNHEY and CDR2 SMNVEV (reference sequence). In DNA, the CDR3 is TGTGCCAGCAGTTTATACACATGGGGGACTGAAGCTTTCTTT. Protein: CASSLYTWGTEAFF.

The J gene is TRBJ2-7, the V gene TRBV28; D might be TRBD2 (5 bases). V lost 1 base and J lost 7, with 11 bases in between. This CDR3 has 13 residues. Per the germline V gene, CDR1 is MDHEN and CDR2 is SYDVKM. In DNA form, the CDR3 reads TGTGCCAGCAGTTTATTGGACTGGAATGAGCAGTACTTC. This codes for CASSLLDWNEQYF.

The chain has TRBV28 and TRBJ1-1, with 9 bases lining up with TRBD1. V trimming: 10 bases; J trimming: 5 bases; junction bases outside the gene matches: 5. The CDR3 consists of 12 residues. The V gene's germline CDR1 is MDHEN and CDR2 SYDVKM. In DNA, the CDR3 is TGTGCCACACGGGACAGGGTTACTGAAGCTTTCTTT. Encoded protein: CATRDRVTEAFF.

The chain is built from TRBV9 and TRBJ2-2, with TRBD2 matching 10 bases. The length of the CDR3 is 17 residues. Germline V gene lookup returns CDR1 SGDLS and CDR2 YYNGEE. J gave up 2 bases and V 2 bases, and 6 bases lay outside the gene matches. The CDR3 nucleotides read TGTGCCAGCAGCGTCCCTAGCGGGGGCGAAAACACCGGGGAGCTGTTTTTT. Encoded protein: CASSVPSGGENTGELFF. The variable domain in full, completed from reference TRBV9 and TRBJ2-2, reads DSGVTQTPKHLITATGQRVTLRCSPRSGDLSVYWYQQSLDQGLQFLIQYYNGEERAKGNILERFSAQQFPDLHSELNLSSLELGDSALYFCASSVPSGGENTGELFFGEGSRLTVL.

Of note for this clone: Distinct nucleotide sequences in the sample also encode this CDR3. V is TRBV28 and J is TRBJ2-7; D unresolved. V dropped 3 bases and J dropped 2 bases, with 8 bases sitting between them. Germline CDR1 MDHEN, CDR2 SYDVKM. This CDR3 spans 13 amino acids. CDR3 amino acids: CASSFIEAYEQYF. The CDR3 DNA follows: TGTGCCAGCAGTTTCATTGAAGCCTACGAGCAGTACTTC.

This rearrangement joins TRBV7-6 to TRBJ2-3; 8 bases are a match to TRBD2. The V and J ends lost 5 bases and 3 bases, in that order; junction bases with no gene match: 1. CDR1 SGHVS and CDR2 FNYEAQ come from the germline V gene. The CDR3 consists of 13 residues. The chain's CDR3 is CASSRGGTDTQYF. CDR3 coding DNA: TGTGCCAGCAGCCGGGGGGGGACAGATACGCAGTATTTT.

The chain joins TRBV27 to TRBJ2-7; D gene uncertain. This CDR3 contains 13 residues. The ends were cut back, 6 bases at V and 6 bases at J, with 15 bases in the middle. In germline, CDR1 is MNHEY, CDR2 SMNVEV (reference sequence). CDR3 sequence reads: CASSHRPIFEQYF. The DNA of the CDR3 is TGTGCCAGCAGCCATAGACCTATTTTCGAGCAGTACTTC.

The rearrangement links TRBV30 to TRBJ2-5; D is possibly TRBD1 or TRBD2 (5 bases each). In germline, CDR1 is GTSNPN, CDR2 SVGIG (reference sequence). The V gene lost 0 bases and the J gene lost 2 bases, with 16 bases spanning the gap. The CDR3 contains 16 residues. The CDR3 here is CAWSVGASSTQETQYF. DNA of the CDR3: TGTGCCTGGAGTGTTGGGGCTAGCTCTACTCAAGAGACCCAGTACTTC.

Here the CDR3 reads CASSQGTASYEQYF. The CDR3 nucleotides are TGTGCCAGCAGTCAAGGGACCGCATCCTACGAGCAGTACTTC. This chain joins TRBV28 and TRBJ2-7, with D perhaps assigned TRBD1 or TRBD2 (5 bases each). This CDR3 has 14 residues. Trimming shortened V by 5 bases and J by 1 base, and 12 bases separated the two germline ends. Germline V lookup: CDR1 MDHEN, CDR2 SYDVKM.

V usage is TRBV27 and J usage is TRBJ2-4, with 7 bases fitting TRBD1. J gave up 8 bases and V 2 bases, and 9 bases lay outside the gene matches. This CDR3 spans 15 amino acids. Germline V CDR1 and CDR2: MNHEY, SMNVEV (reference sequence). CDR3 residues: CASSLLQGVGYIQYF. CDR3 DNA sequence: TGTGCCAGCAGTTTACTCCAGGGGGTGGGGTACATTCAGTACTTC.

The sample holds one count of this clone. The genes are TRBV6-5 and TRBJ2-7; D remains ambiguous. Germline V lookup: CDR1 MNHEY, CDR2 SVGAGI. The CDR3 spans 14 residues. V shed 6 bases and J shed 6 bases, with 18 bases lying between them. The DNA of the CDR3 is TGTGCCAGCAGCGAGACGGGCGGCCCCTCCGAGCAGTACTTC. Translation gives CASSETGGPSEQYF.

DNA for the CDR3: TGTGCCAGCAGTGAAGCGGGACTGTTAACCTACGAGCAGTACTTC. Its protein product is CASSEAGLLTYEQYF. This sequence joins TRBV2 and TRBJ2-7; the D gene is possibly TRBD2 (6 bases). V lost 0 bases and J lost 2, with 11 bases in between. The CDR3 has 15 residues. The germline V gene has CDR1 SNHLY and CDR2 FYNNEI.

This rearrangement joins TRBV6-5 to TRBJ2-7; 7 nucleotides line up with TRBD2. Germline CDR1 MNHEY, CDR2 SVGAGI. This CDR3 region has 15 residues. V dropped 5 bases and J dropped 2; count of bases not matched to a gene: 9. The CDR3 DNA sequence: TGTGCCAGCAGTGCGGGAGCCGGAGGAGCCTACGAGCAGTACTTC. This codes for CASSAGAGGAYEQYF.

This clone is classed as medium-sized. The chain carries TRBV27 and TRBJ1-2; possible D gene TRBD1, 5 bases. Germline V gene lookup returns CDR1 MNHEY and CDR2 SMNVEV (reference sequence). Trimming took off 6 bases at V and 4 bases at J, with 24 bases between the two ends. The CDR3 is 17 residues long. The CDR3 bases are TGTGCCAGCAGAAGGGGATTGACGGGACGGGCTATCTATGGCTACACCTTC. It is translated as CASRRGLTGRAIYGYTF.

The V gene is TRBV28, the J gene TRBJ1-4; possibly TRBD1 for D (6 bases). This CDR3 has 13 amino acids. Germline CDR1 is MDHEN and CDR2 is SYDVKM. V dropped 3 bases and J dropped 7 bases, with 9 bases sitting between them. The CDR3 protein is CASSFGGGEKLFF. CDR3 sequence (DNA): TGTGCCAGCAGTTTTGGAGGGGGTGAAAAACTGTTTTTT.

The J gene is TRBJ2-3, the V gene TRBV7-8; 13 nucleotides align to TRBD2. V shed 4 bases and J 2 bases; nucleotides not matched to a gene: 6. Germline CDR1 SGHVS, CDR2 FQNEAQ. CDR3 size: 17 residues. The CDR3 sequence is CASSSGLAGVPTDTQYF. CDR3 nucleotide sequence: TGTGCCAGCAGCTCTGGACTAGCGGGAGTACCCACAGATACGCAGTATTTT.

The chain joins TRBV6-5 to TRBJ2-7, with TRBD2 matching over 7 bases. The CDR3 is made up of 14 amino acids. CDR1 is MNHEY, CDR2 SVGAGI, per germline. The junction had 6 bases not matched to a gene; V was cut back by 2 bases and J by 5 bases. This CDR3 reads CASSYDLRGDEQYF. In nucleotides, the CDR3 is TGTGCCAGCAGTTACGACCTACGGGGGGACGAGCAGTACTTC.

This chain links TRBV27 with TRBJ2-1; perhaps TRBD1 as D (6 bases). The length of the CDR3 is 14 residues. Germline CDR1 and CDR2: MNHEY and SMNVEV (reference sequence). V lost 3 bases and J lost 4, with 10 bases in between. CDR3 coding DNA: TGTGCCAGCAGTTTTTCGACAGGATACAATGAGCAGTTCTTC. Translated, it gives CASSFSTGYNEQFF.

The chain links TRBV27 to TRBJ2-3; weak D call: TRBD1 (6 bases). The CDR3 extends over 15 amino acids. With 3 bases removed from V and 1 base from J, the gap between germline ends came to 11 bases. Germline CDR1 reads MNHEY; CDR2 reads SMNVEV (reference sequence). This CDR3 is CASSLWGRGTDTQYF. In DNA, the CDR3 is TGTGCCAGCAGTTTGTGGGGGCGCGGCACAGATACGCAGTATTTT.

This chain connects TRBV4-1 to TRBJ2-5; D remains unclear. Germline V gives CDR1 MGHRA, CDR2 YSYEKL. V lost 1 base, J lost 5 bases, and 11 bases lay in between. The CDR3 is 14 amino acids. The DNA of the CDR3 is TGCGCCAGCAGCCAAGTCACTGGGCGCGAGACCCAGTACTTC. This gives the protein CASSQVTGRETQYF.

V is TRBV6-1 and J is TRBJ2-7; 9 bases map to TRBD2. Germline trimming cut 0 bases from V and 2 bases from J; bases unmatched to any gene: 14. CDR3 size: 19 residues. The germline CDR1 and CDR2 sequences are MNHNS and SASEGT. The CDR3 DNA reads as TGTGCCAGCAGTGAAGCGGTTACGTTAGCGGGAGTCTGGGCCTACGAGCAGTACTTC. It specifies CASSEAVTLAGVWAYEQYF.